The 8 T cell receptor beta chains in this list originate from one sample, sequenced in a study of control samples from healthy donors and cancer patients. TCRdb's copy holds only in-frame clones and misses some; the assay was immunoSEQ multiplex PCR. Of about 120,000 clones in the sample, roughly 89% were seen once. Material: blood. The source is a young man in good health.

CDR3 DNA sequence: TGTGCCAGCAGCGCTCCACCCTACGAGCAGTACTTC. This codes for CASSAPPYEQYF. The chain combines TRBV27 with TRBJ2-7; no reliable D call. CDR1 and CDR2 (germline): MNHEY, SMNVEV (reference sequence). Trimming took 6 bases from V and 2 from J, leaving 8 bases between them. The CDR3 extends over 12 amino acids.

This sequence joins TRBV12-3 or TRBV12-4 and TRBJ2-3, with a tentative D call TRBD2 (5 bases). Trimming pared 7 bases from V and 8 bases from J, leaving 13 bases between. The CDR3 has 12 amino acids. CDR3 sequence: CASTLGRGTQYF. The CDR3 bases are TGTGCCAGCACCCTCGGACGGGGTACGCAGTATTTT.

A remark on this clone: Compared with germline, one end of the junction differs, possibly owing to a read error. This sample includes further DNA sequences coding for the same CDR3. The rearrangement joins TRBV11-2 to TRBJ1-2; D is undetermined. Germline CDR1 and CDR2: SGHAT and FQNNGV. This CDR3 comprises 11 residues. The CDR3 region has the DNA TGTGCCAGCAGCCAGTACTACGGCTACACCTTC. This encodes CASSQYYGYTF.

The rearrangement joins TRBV19 to TRBJ1-5; 9 bases fit TRBD1. Looked up from germline, CDR1 is LNHDA and CDR2 is SQIVND (reference sequence). This CDR3 region has 14 residues. V was pared by 5 bases and J by 7 bases, with 6 bases of the junction left unmatched. CDR3: CASSATGGRQPQHF. CDR3 bases: TGTGCCAGTAGTGCAACAGGGGGCCGACAGCCCCAGCATTTT.

The chain uses TRBV6-1 and TRBJ1-5, with 7 bases fitting TRBD1. With 2 bases clipped from V and 4 bases from J, the junction kept 5 bases outside the gene matches. Germline V lookup: CDR1 MNHNS, CDR2 SASEGT. The CDR3 totals 15 residues. CDR3: CASSEWDRFNQPQHF. The CDR3 DNA reads TGTGCCAGCAGTGAATGGGACAGATTTAATCAGCCCCAGCATTTT.

The chain couples TRBV5-8 to TRBJ1-5; weak D call: TRBD1 (5 bases). Germline V gene data show CDR1 as SGHTS and CDR2 as YDEGEE. V was trimmed by 0 bases and J by 0 bases, leaving 7 bases between them. The CDR3 contains 15 residues. The CDR3 DNA reads as TGTGCCAGCAGCTTGGCAGGGCTTAGCAATCAGCCCCAGCATTTT. It is translated as CASSLAGLSNQPQHF.

The gene calls are TRBV19 and TRBJ2-4; D may be TRBD1 (6 bases). Germline V gene lookup returns CDR1 LNHDA and CDR2 SQIVND (reference sequence). The CDR3 consists of 16 residues. V was pared by 0 bases and J by 8 bases, with 17 bases between. CDR3 sequence (DNA): TGTGCCAGTAGTATAGATCGGGGCGGCAGGGGTGACATTCAGTACTTC. It yields the protein CASSIDRGGRGDIQYF.

The chain links TRBV14 to TRBJ1-6, with 8 bases identical to TRBD1. Germline CDR1 reads SGHDN; CDR2 reads FVKESK. The CDR3 sequence is 16 residues long. J was trimmed by 11 bases and V by 2 bases; bases with no gene match: 11. The CDR3 DNA reads as TGTGCCAGCAGCCAATTCGTGGGACAGGCTGAGACACCCCTCCACTTT. As protein: CASSQFVGQAETPLHF.